The 27 T cell receptor beta chains below come from one sample, sequenced in a study of patients and donors after allogeneic stem cell transplantation. TCRdb re-called the RT-PCR reads with MiXCR, one entry per CDR3 protein. Among some 20,000 distinct CDR3 sequences listed, about 30% were seen once. The sequencing sample was made of blood, either unsorted or a sorted T cell fraction (not recorded which). All receptors come from a human donor who was either an allogeneic HSCT recipient or a stem cell or donor lymphocyte infusion donor (not recorded which). It is not recorded whose cells these are; they may come from a transplant donor.

The rearrangement links TRBV12-3 or TRBV12-4 to TRBJ1-2; 10 bases are a match to TRBD1. J gave up 6 bases and V 5 bases, and 15 bases lay outside the gene matches. The CDR3 sequence is 17 residues long. CDR3 sequence (DNA): TGTGCCAGCAGTCATTGGGATCCGACAGGGGGCCGGGATGGCTACACCTTC. This encodes CASSHWDPTGGRDGYTF.

This clonotype was recorded many times. The chain carries TRBV7-6 and TRBJ1-3; D remains unclear. Trimming removed 1 base at V and 2 bases at J, with 9 bases between. The CDR3 has 15 residues. Germline values: CDR1 SGHVS, CDR2 FNYEAQ. The CDR3 sequence is CASSLEAGTGNTIYF. The CDR3 coding sequence is TGTGCCAGCAGCTTAGAAGCTGGGACTGGAAACACCATATATTTT.

The V and J genes are TRBV2 and TRBJ1-1; D gene unclear. Germline CDR1 and CDR2: SNHLY and FYNNEI. V lost 2 bases to trimming and J lost 4 bases, with 14 bases between them. CDR3 length: 15 amino acids. CDR3 DNA sequence: TGTGCCAGCAGTGAAAGCCCCACTATCGGCACTGAAGCTTTCTTT. It yields the protein CASSESPTIGTEAFF.

This clonotype showed up just a few times. The J gene is TRBJ2-2, the V gene TRBV6-5, with D perhaps matching TRBD1 (7 bases). The CDR3 contains 18 residues. Germline CDR1 reads MNHEY; CDR2 reads SVGAGI. V was trimmed by 0 bases and J by 3 bases, leaving 17 bases between them. Written as DNA, the CDR3 is TGTGCCAGCAGTTACTCGGGCAGGGGGGAGTTCGACACCGGGGAGCTGTTTTTT. Residues: CASSYSGRGEFDTGELFF.

The J gene is TRBJ1-5, the V gene TRBV7-6; no firm D call. CDR1 and CDR2 from the germline V gene are SGHVS and FNYEAQ. V was cut by 2 bases and J by 9 bases, with 8 bases left in between. This CDR3 region has 12 residues. This chain's CDR3 is CASSLLLGPQHF. The CDR3 DNA sequence: TGTGCCAGCAGCTTACTTCTTGGGCCCCAGCATTTT.

The CDR3, as DNA: TGTGCCAGCAGTTTTACTTTGAACTATGGCTACACCTTC. Protein product: CASSFTLNYGYTF. The chain uses TRBV27 and TRBJ1-2; D gene unclear. The CDR3 spans 13 residues. V was trimmed by 3 bases and J by 2 bases, leaving 7 bases between them. Germline V gene sequence: CDR1 MNHEY, CDR2 SMNVEV (reference sequence).

This clonotype has just a few counts. The chain is built from TRBV7-2 and TRBJ1-1; weak D call: TRBD1 (6 bases). Trimming removed 3 bases from V and 1 base from J, with 9 bases in between. The CDR3 has 14 residues. Germline CDR1 reads SGHTA; CDR2 reads FQGNSA. The CDR3 bases are TGTGCCAGCAGCTTTTCAGGGGCGAACACTGAAGCTTTCTTT. Translated: CASSFSGANTEAFF.

The chain joins TRBV12-3 or TRBV12-4 to TRBJ2-7; D is unresolved. V was cut by 3 bases and J by 3 bases, with 9 bases left in between. The CDR3 length is 13 residues. The CDR3 spells CASSLHADYEQYF. In nucleotides, the CDR3 is TGTGCCAGCAGTTTGCACGCAGACTACGAGCAGTACTTC.

This clonotype was observed many times. The V gene is TRBV11-2, the J gene TRBJ2-5; a weak D match, TRBD1 (5 bases). The germline gives CDR1 SGHAT, CDR2 FQNNGV. The CDR3 runs 14 residues. The ends were cut back, 5 bases at V and 5 bases at J, with 15 bases in the middle. The CDR3 region is CASSAPGMGETQYF. In DNA, the CDR3 is TGTGCCAGCAGCGCTCCAGGGATGGGGGAGACCCAGTACTTC.

The chain joins TRBV20-1 to TRBJ2-2; D unresolved. V lost 4 bases, J lost 7 bases, and 10 bases lay in between. CDR3 length: 12 residues. Germline CDR1 is DFQATT and CDR2 is SNEGSKA (reference sequence). The CDR3 loop is CSATRVGGELFF. For the CDR3, the DNA is TGCAGTGCTACAAGGGTGGGCGGGGAGCTGTTTTTT.

The rearrangement joins TRBV29-1 to TRBJ2-5, with TRBD2 as a possible D gene (6 bases). The CDR3 length is 13 residues. Germline V gene data show CDR1 as SQVTM and CDR2 as ANQGSEA. Trimming removed 8 bases at V and 1 base at J, with 14 bases between. The CDR3 bases are TGCAGCCCCCTCGCGGGACTCCAAGAGACCCAGTACTTC. Its protein product is CSPLAGLQETQYF.

The rearrangement uses TRBV20-1 and TRBJ2-7; 7 nucleotides line up with TRBD2. From germline, CDR1 is DFQATT and CDR2 SNEGSKA (reference sequence). This CDR3 is 14 amino acids long. Losses at the gene ends were 3 bases for V and 4 bases for J; bases not matched to a gene: 9. CDR3 amino acids: CSARQSPGGYEQYF. Written as DNA, the CDR3 is TGCAGTGCTAGGCAGTCGCCCGGGGGGTACGAGCAGTACTTC.

The chain links TRBV20-1 to TRBJ1-5, with D perhaps TRBD1 (6 bases). Germline CDR1 and CDR2: DFQATT and SNEGSKA (reference sequence). The CDR3 totals 14 residues. V lost 1 base to trimming and J lost 4 bases, with 11 bases between them. The CDR3 region is CSARVWGANQPQHF. CDR3 nucleotide sequence: TGCAGTGCTAGAGTGTGGGGGGCGAATCAGCCCCAGCATTTT.

This clonotype was counted a few times. The chain joins TRBV5-6 to TRBJ1-2; D uncertain. The germline V gene encodes CDR1 SGHDT and CDR2 YYEEEE. Deletions cut 3 bases from V and 5 bases from J, with 14 bases between. This CDR3 contains 14 residues. CDR3 residues: CASSWTSQPYGYTF. Here the CDR3 DNA reads TGTGCCAGCAGCTGGACTTCCCAGCCTTATGGCTACACCTTC. The full variable domain, in which reference TRBV5-6 and TRBJ1-2 provide the parts outside the CDR3, is DAGVTQSPTHLIKTRGQQVTLRCSPKSGHDTVSWYQQALGQGPQFIFQYYEEEERQRGNFPDRFSGHQFPNYSSELNVNALLLGDSALYLCASSWTSQPYGYTFGSGTRLTVV.

The sample holds a few counts of this clonotype. The gene calls are TRBV20-1 and TRBJ1-4, with a weak D call TRBD1 (5 bases). V was clipped by 3 bases and J by 11 bases, with 22 bases between them. The CDR3 is 15 residues long. CDR1 DFQATT and CDR2 SNEGSKA come from the germline V gene (reference sequence). The CDR3 nucleotides read TGCAGTGCTAGGCCCGGGGCGGGCCCCGTTTCGAAACTGTTTTTT. Its protein is CSARPGAGPVSKLFF.

This clonotype was counted a few times. The V call is TRBV28, the J call TRBJ1-1; a possible D gene is TRBD1 (6 bases). V dropped 5 bases and J dropped 5 bases, with 15 bases sitting between them. Germline V gene lookup returns CDR1 MDHEN and CDR2 SYDVKM. This CDR3 spans 14 amino acids. The CDR3 here is CASSPRARGTEAFF. CDR3 in DNA: TGTGCCAGCAGTCCCCGGGCCAGGGGAACTGAAGCTTTCTTT.

This rearrangement joins TRBV20-1 to TRBJ2-7, with D unclear. The CDR3 covers 13 residues. Trimming stripped 1 base from V and 4 bases from J, with 11 bases between. Germline V gene sequence: CDR1 DFQATT, CDR2 SNEGSKA (reference sequence). CDR3 sequence: CSARGVGYYEQYF. The CDR3 DNA reads as TGCAGTGCTAGAGGGGTTGGCTATTACGAGCAGTACTTC.

The chain is built from TRBV6-5 and TRBJ1-4; a weak D match, TRBD1 (6 bases). The CDR3 contains 15 residues. V was trimmed by 2 bases and J by 4 bases, leaving 11 bases between them. Per the germline V gene, CDR1 is MNHEY and CDR2 is SVGAGI. CDR3 DNA sequence: TGTGCCAGCAGTTACGCGGACAGAGTTAATGAAAAACTGTTTTTT. The encoded protein is CASSYADRVNEKLFF.

This clonotype appeared many times. This chain uses TRBV20-1 with TRBJ1-5; the D gene is possibly TRBD1 (5 bases). In germline, CDR1 is DFQATT, CDR2 SNEGSKA (reference sequence). The CDR3 runs to 14 residues. V was trimmed by 0 bases and J by 4 bases, leaving 10 bases between them. The CDR3 spells CSARDAGLNQPQHF. CDR3 nucleotides: TGCAGTGCTAGAGATGCAGGGCTAAATCAGCCCCAGCATTTT.

This clonotype turned up a few times. The chain has TRBV20-1 and TRBJ2-1, with TRBD1 as a possible D gene (5 bases). V shed 0 bases and J shed 3 bases, with 12 bases lying between them. Looked up from germline, CDR1 is DFQATT and CDR2 is SNEGSKA (reference sequence). This CDR3 is built from 15 residues. The CDR3: CSARDKIRGYNEQFF. DNA for the CDR3: TGCAGTGCTAGAGATAAAATAAGGGGCTACAATGAGCAGTTCTTC.

The chain links TRBV5-8 to TRBJ1-6, with D perhaps TRBD1 (5 bases). From germline, CDR1 is SGHTS and CDR2 YDEGEE. CDR3 length equals 14 residues. The V gene lost 2 bases and the J gene lost 10 bases, with 13 bases spanning the gap. The CDR3: CASSFGGLGSPLHF. In nucleotides, the CDR3 is TGTGCCAGCAGCTTTGGGGGACTGGGATCACCCCTCCACTTT.

The J gene is TRBJ1-5, the V gene TRBV28; 8 nucleotides agree with TRBD1. V was pared by 3 bases and J by 7 bases, with 14 bases of the junction left unmatched. CDR1 MDHEN and CDR2 SYDVKM come from the germline V gene. CDR3 size: 17 residues. CDR3 coding DNA: TGTGCCAGCAGTTTTTTCCGCGACAGGGGAGGAAGACAGCCCCAGCATTTT. This codes for CASSFFRDRGGRQPQHF.

V gene TRBV7-8 combines with J gene TRBJ2-3; D is undetermined. This CDR3 is built from 12 residues. CDR1 and CDR2 from the germline V gene are SGHVS and FQNEAQ. With 3 bases removed from V and 5 bases from J, the gap between germline ends came to 6 bases. The chain's CDR3 is CASSFLGDTQYF. In DNA, the CDR3 is TGTGCCAGCAGCTTTTTAGGAGATACGCAGTATTTT. Full variable domain (remainder filled in from reference TRBV7-8 and TRBJ2-3): GAGVSQSPRYKVAKRGQDVALRCDPISGHVSLFWYQQALGQGPEFLTYFQNEAQLDKSGLPSDRFFAERPEGSVSTLKIQRTQQEDSAVYLCASSFLGDTQYFGPGTRLTVL.

This clonotype was detected only a few times. This chain uses TRBV27 with TRBJ2-1; TRBD1 aligns across 9 bases. Germline CDR1 and CDR2: MNHEY and SMNVEV (reference sequence). This CDR3 comprises 15 residues. Trimming removed 3 bases from V and 15 bases from J; junction bases left unmatched: 15. The DNA of the CDR3 is TGTGCCAGCAGTTTCTACAGGGACAGGGCATTGGGGCGGTTCTTC. Its translation: CASSFYRDRALGRFF.

This clonotype was observed a few times. The V and J genes are TRBV10-3 and TRBJ1-1; TRBD1 matches at 8 bases. Germline V lookup: CDR1 ENHRY, CDR2 SYGVKD. V lost 3 bases, J lost 3 bases, and 3 bases stayed unmatched. The CDR3 totals 14 residues. The CDR3 DNA sequence: TGTGCCATCAGTGACCTGGACAGGGACACTGAAGCTTTCTTT. Its translation is CAISDLDRDTEAFF.

This clonotype appeared many times. J is TRBJ1-1 and V is TRBV27; TRBD1 aligns across 8 bases. The V gene's germline CDR1 is MNHEY and CDR2 SMNVEV (reference sequence). The junction had 12 bases not matched to a gene; V was cut back by 5 bases and J by 1 base. The length of the CDR3 is 17 residues. CDR3 amino acids: CASSRYSQGAKNTEAFF. For the CDR3, the DNA is TGTGCCAGCAGTCGCTATAGTCAGGGGGCCAAGAACACTGAAGCTTTCTTT.

The chain couples TRBV4-3 to TRBJ2-7; TRBD1 might be the D (6 bases). The CDR3 has 15 residues. With 3 bases removed from V and 3 bases from J, the gap between germline ends came to 15 bases. CDR1 and CDR2 from the germline V gene are LGHNA and YSLEER. In DNA, the CDR3 is TGCGCCAGCAGCCAGGAGGCAGGGGAAATCTACGAGCAGTACTTC. It specifies CASSQEAGEIYEQYF.